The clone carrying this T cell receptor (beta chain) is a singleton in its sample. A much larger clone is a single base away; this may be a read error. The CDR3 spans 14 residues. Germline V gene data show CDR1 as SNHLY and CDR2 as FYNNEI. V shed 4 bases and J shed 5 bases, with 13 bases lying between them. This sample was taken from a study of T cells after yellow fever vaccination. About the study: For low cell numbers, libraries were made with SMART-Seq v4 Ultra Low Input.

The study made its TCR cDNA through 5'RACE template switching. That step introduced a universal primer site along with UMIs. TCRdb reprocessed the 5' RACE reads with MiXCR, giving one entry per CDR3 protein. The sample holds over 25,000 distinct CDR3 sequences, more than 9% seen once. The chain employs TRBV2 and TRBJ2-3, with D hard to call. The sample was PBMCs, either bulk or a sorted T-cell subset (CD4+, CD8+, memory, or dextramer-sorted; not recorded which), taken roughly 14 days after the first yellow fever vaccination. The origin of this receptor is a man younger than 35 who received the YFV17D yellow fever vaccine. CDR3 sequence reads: CASSVQWAQDTQYF. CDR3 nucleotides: TGTGCCAGCAGTGTACAATGGGCCCAAGATACGCAGTATTTT.